The rows below give T cell receptor beta chains drawn from one sample of a study of shared clonotypes between healthy human individuals. This table comes from immunoSEQ multiplex PCR, and its TCRdb copy is limited to in-frame clones, with some not included. The table shows some 2,500,000 clones, with around 90% occurring only once. Specimen: naive CD4+ T cells from PBMCs. All receptors come from a man aged 18-30 years in good health. Some clones in this sample may be carry-over from other donors' samples. Both conserved end residues are part of each CDR3. Fields, in order: clone size, J gene, V gene, D gene, CDR3 protein, CDR3 DNA. D genes are given only for firm matches. For some rows the clone size is stated as once, few or many, or as a class when expanded; others skip it.

clone_size: NA; j_call: TRBJ2-7; v_call: TRBV18; d_call: NA; cdr3_aa: CASSLLQGEQYF; cdr3_nt: TGTGCCAGCTCACTATTACAGGGAGAGCAGTACTTC
clone_size: NA; j_call: TRBJ1-5; v_call: TRBV5-8; d_call: NA; cdr3_aa: CASSRDHSNQPQHF; cdr3_nt: TGTGCCAGCAGCCGGGACCATAGCAATCAGCCCCAGCATTTT
clone_size: NA; j_call: TRBJ2-4; v_call: TRBV18; d_call: NA; cdr3_aa: CASSDQTSKNIQYF; cdr3_nt: TGTGCCAGCTCCGATCAGACTAGCAAAAACATTCAGTACTTC
clone_size: NA; j_call: TRBJ2-1; v_call: TRBV7-9; d_call: TRBD1; cdr3_aa: CASNSGQLYNEQFF; cdr3_nt: TGTGCCAGCAACTCGGGACAGCTATACAATGAGCAGTTCTTC
clone_size: NA; j_call: TRBJ2-3; v_call: TRBV6-4; d_call: NA; cdr3_aa: CASSQSPSTDTQYF; cdr3_nt: TGTGCCAGCAGTCAAAGCCCTAGCACAGATACGCAGTATTTT
clone_size: NA; j_call: TRBJ2-1; v_call: TRBV15; d_call: TRBD2; cdr3_aa: CATSRRREGREQFF; cdr3_nt: TGTGCCACCAGCAGGAGGCGGGAGGGCCGCGAGCAGTTCTTC
clone_size: NA; j_call: TRBJ2-7; v_call: TRBV5-5; d_call: NA; cdr3_aa: CASSLGRGAGEQYF; cdr3_nt: TGTGCCAGCAGCTTGGGGAGGGGCGCGGGTGAGCAGTACTTC
clone_size: NA; j_call: TRBJ2-7; v_call: TRBV7-2; d_call: TRBD1; cdr3_aa: CASSLFGTGDYEQYF; cdr3_nt: TGTGCCAGCAGCTTATTTGGGACAGGGGATTACGAGCAGTACTTC
clone_size: NA; j_call: TRBJ1-2; v_call: TRBV28; d_call: NA; cdr3_aa: CASWRGYGYTF; cdr3_nt: TGTGCCTCCTGGCGGGGGTATGGCTACACCTTC
clone_size: NA; j_call: TRBJ1-2; v_call: TRBV19; d_call: NA; cdr3_aa: CASIGPPHYGYTF; cdr3_nt: TGTGCCAGTATAGGCCCTCCCCACTATGGCTACACCTTC
clone_size: NA; j_call: TRBJ2-7; v_call: TRBV28; d_call: TRBD2; cdr3_aa: CASITRLAGSYEQYF; cdr3_nt: TGTGCCAGCATAACTCGACTAGCGGGCTCCTACGAGCAGTACTTC
clone_size: NA; j_call: TRBJ2-3; v_call: TRBV5-1; d_call: TRBD2; cdr3_aa: CASSQTSASTDTQYF; cdr3_nt: TGCGCCAGCAGCCAGACTAGCGCAAGCACAGATACGCAGTATTTT
clone_size: NA; j_call: TRBJ2-5; v_call: TRBV19; d_call: TRBD2; cdr3_aa: CASSIGGLETQYF; cdr3_nt: TGTGCCAGTAGTATCGGGGGGTTGGAGACCCAGTACTTC
clone_size: NA; j_call: TRBJ2-2; v_call: TRBV6-1; d_call: NA; cdr3_aa: CASSLSTLALFF; cdr3_nt: TGTGCCAGCAGTCTCTCCACTCTCGCCCTGTTTTTT
clone_size: NA; j_call: TRBJ2-4; v_call: TRBV28; d_call: NA; cdr3_aa: CASSFFGNIQYF; cdr3_nt: TGTGCCAGCAGTTTTTTTGGGAACATTCAGTACTTC
clone_size: NA; j_call: TRBJ2-1; v_call: TRBV27; d_call: NA; cdr3_aa: CASSFRSFRDADNEQFF; cdr3_nt: TGTGCCAGCAGTTTTCGGTCGTTCAGGGATGCGGACAATGAGCAGTTCTTC
clone_size: NA; j_call: TRBJ2-1; v_call: TRBV28; d_call: NA; cdr3_aa: CASIQAGAYNEQFF; cdr3_nt: TGTGCCAGCATACAAGCGGGCGCCTACAATGAGCAGTTCTTC
clone_size: NA; j_call: TRBJ2-1; v_call: TRBV2; d_call: NA; cdr3_aa: CASSYQGGDEQFF; cdr3_nt: TGTGCCAGCAGTTATCAGGGGGGTGATGAGCAGTTCTTC
clone_size: NA; j_call: TRBJ2-3; v_call: TRBV5-1; d_call: NA; cdr3_aa: CASSSEVGSTDTQYF; cdr3_nt: TGCGCCAGCAGCTCGGAGGTTGGGAGCACAGATACGCAGTATTTT
clone_size: NA; j_call: TRBJ2-2; v_call: TRBV6-6; d_call: TRBD1; cdr3_aa: CASRPYKDRPPGELFF; cdr3_nt: TGTGCCAGCAGACCGTATAAGGACAGGCCCCCCGGGGAGCTGTTTTTT
clone_size: NA; j_call: TRBJ1-4; v_call: TRBV5-1; d_call: NA; cdr3_aa: CASSLVFVGGGATNEKLFF; cdr3_nt: TGCGCCAGCAGCTTGGTTTTTGTTGGTGGGGGAGCAACTAATGAAAAACTGTTTTTT
clone_size: NA; j_call: TRBJ2-3; v_call: TRBV7-3; d_call: NA; cdr3_aa: CASSLAFSEADTQYF; cdr3_nt: TGTGCCAGCAGCTTAGCGTTTAGTGAGGCAGATACGCAGTATTTT
clone_size: NA; j_call: TRBJ1-2; v_call: TRBV5-1; d_call: TRBD1; cdr3_aa: CASTPGQGGDGYTF; cdr3_nt: TGCGCCAGCACTCCGGGACAGGGAGGGGATGGCTACACCTTC
clone_size: NA; j_call: TRBJ2-7; v_call: TRBV4-1; d_call: NA; cdr3_aa: CASSQGHQAYEQYF; cdr3_nt: TGCGCCAGCAGCCAAGGCCACCAAGCGTACGAGCAGTACTTC
clone_size: NA; j_call: TRBJ2-7; v_call: TRBV30; d_call: TRBD2; cdr3_aa: CAWNAGGRAYEQYF; cdr3_nt: TGTGCCTGGAATGCGGGCGGGAGGGCCTACGAGCAGTACTTC
clone_size: NA; j_call: TRBJ2-4; v_call: TRBV5-1; d_call: NA; cdr3_aa: CASSARTDTLAKNIQYF; cdr3_nt: TGCGCCAGCAGCGCCCGTACAGATACCCTAGCCAAAAACATTCAGTACTTC
clone_size: NA; j_call: TRBJ2-7; v_call: TRBV28; d_call: NA; cdr3_aa: CATGLFSYEQYF; cdr3_nt: TGTGCTACAGGGCTGTTCTCCTACGAGCAGTACTTC
clone_size: NA; j_call: TRBJ2-7; v_call: TRBV5-6; d_call: NA; cdr3_aa: CASSPEGGSYEQYF; cdr3_nt: TGTGCCAGCAGCCCAGAGGGTGGTTCCTACGAGCAGTACTTC
clone_size: NA; j_call: TRBJ2-3; v_call: TRBV18; d_call: TRBD2; cdr3_aa: CASSPVRDYTDTQYF; cdr3_nt: TGTGCCAGCTCACCCGTCCGGGACTACACAGATACGCAGTATTTT
clone_size: NA; j_call: TRBJ1-4; v_call: TRBV9; d_call: TRBD1; cdr3_aa: CASSARQGIREKLFF; cdr3_nt: TGTGCCAGCAGCGCCAGACAGGGCATTCGGGAAAAACTGTTTTTT
clone_size: NA; j_call: TRBJ2-3; v_call: TRBV13; d_call: NA; cdr3_aa: CASTLLGGPTDTQYF; cdr3_nt: TGTGCCAGCACCTTGCTTGGCGGCCCCACAGATACGCAGTATTTT
clone_size: NA; j_call: TRBJ1-1; v_call: TRBV6-1; d_call: NA; cdr3_aa: CASSARVPATTEAFF; cdr3_nt: TGTGCCAGCAGCGCCCGGGTGCCCGCTACTACTGAAGCTTTCTTT
clone_size: NA; j_call: TRBJ1-1; v_call: TRBV4-1; d_call: NA; cdr3_aa: CASRPRDLNTEAFF; cdr3_nt: TGCGCCAGCAGACCCAGGGACCTGAACACTGAAGCTTTCTTT
clone_size: NA; j_call: TRBJ1-1; v_call: TRBV6-1; d_call: TRBD1; cdr3_aa: CASSHRGLDTEAFF; cdr3_nt: TGTGCCAGCAGTCACAGGGGTCTCGACACTGAAGCTTTCTTT
clone_size: NA; j_call: TRBJ2-7; v_call: TRBV18; d_call: TRBD2; cdr3_aa: CASSPRTSGSGEQYF; cdr3_nt: TGTGCCAGCTCACCACGGACTAGCGGGAGCGGCGAGCAGTACTTC
clone_size: NA; j_call: TRBJ1-3; v_call: TRBV5-1; d_call: NA; cdr3_aa: CASSDGGVSGNTIYF; cdr3_nt: TGCGCCAGCAGCGACGGGGGGGTTTCTGGAAACACCATATATTTT
clone_size: NA; j_call: TRBJ2-1; v_call: TRBV5-1; d_call: TRBD2; cdr3_aa: CASSLYGTSGTYSYNEQFF; cdr3_nt: TGCGCCAGCAGCTTGTATGGGACTAGCGGAACCTACTCCTACAATGAGCAGTTCTTC
clone_size: NA; j_call: TRBJ2-5; v_call: TRBV6-4; d_call: NA; cdr3_aa: CASSDSQQEFQETQYF; cdr3_nt: TGTGCCAGCAGTGACTCACAACAGGAATTCCAAGAGACCCAGTACTTC
clone_size: NA; j_call: TRBJ2-7; v_call: TRBV10-3; d_call: NA; cdr3_aa: CAISESTGSYEQYF; cdr3_nt: TGTGCCATCAGTGAGTCAACAGGCTCCTACGAGCAGTACTTC
clone_size: few; j_call: TRBJ1-1; v_call: TRBV9; d_call: NA; cdr3_aa: CASSVDGRRGPTEAFF; cdr3_nt: TGTGCCAGCAGCGTAGACGGCCGCAGGGGTCCCACTGAAGCTTTCTTT
clone_size: once; j_call: TRBJ2-7; v_call: TRBV18; d_call: TRBD2; cdr3_aa: CASSPRAVAGVTYEQYF; cdr3_nt: TGTGCCAGCTCACCAAGAGCGGTGGCGGGAGTCACCTACGAGCAGTACTTC
clone_size: NA; j_call: TRBJ2-5; v_call: TRBV4-2; d_call: NA; cdr3_aa: CASSQEVGRQGMSETQYF; cdr3_nt: TGTGCCAGCAGCCAAGAAGTCGGAAGGCAGGGGATGTCAGAGACCCAGTACTTC
clone_size: NA; j_call: TRBJ2-7; v_call: TRBV7-9; d_call: NA; cdr3_aa: CASSLSGTYEQYF; cdr3_nt: TGTGCCAGCAGCTTAAGCGGCACCTACGAGCAGTACTTC
clone_size: NA; j_call: TRBJ1-2; v_call: TRBV7-9; d_call: NA; cdr3_aa: CASSLEAANYGYTF; cdr3_nt: TGTGCCAGCAGCTTAGAGGCAGCTAACTATGGCTACACCTTC
clone_size: once; j_call: TRBJ1-1; v_call: TRBV5-1; d_call: NA; cdr3_aa: CASSLTAPNTEAFF; cdr3_nt: TGCGCCAGCAGCTTAACAGCACCGAACACTGAAGCTTTCTTT
clone_size: NA; j_call: TRBJ2-5; v_call: TRBV28; d_call: NA; cdr3_aa: CASSFRRVRRETQYF; cdr3_nt: TGTGCCAGCAGTTTCCGCAGGGTCCGAAGGGAGACCCAGTACTTC
clone_size: NA; j_call: TRBJ1-2; v_call: TRBV7-3; d_call: NA; cdr3_aa: CASSPDSAGGYGYTF; cdr3_nt: TGTGCCAGCAGCCCCGACTCGGCGGGAGGTTATGGCTACACCTTC